The 5 T cell receptor beta chains below come from one sample, sequenced in a study of siplizumab effects on memory and regulatory T cells. The assay was immunoSEQ multiplex PCR, and TCRdb's table has in-frame clones only and misses some. The sample consists of fewer than 85,000 clones, 87% of them appearing once. Sequencing was done on a sample of Tregs sorted from blood. Receptors originate from a human donor in good health.

This chain uses TRBV28 with TRBJ2-5, with 8 bases fitting TRBD2. CDR1 is MDHEN and CDR2 is SYDVKM in the germline V gene. This CDR3 is 15 amino acids long. V gave up 6 bases and J gave up 4 bases; unmatched junction bases: 10. The CDR3 DNA sequence: TGTGCCAGCAGCGCCGGGGGGGCAGAAGGAGAGACCCAGTACTTC. Protein sequence: CASSAGGAEGETQYF.

The chain joins TRBV18 to TRBJ1-1; D gene unclear. From germline, CDR1 is KGHSH and CDR2 LQKENI. This CDR3 spans 14 amino acids. Trimming cost V 3 bases and J 0 bases, with 8 bases left between them. CDR3 sequence reads: CASSPIQLNTEAFF. DNA of the CDR3: TGTGCCAGCTCACCCATACAGTTGAACACTGAAGCTTTCTTT.

This clone has only a few counts. This rearrangement joins TRBV25-1 to TRBJ1-6; D might be TRBD1 (5 bases). The CDR3 spans 14 residues. V dropped 6 bases and J dropped 7 bases, with 13 bases sitting between them. The germline V gene has CDR1 MGHDK and CDR2 SYGVNS. This CDR3 is CASSQGVWNSPLHF. CDR3 nucleotides: TGTGCCAGCAGCCAGGGCGTTTGGAATTCACCCCTCCACTTT.

This clone turned up a few times. The chain carries TRBV6-5 and TRBJ1-5, with a weak D call TRBD1 (6 bases). CDR3 length equals 14 residues. V lost 5 bases and J lost 3, with 11 bases in between. Germline lookup yields CDR1 MNHEY and CDR2 SVGAGI. Here the CDR3 DNA reads TGTGCCAGCAGTCCGCGGGACACCAATCAGCCCCAGCATTTT. Translated: CASSPRDTNQPQHF.

The chain couples TRBV7-2 to TRBJ2-3; 7 bases are shared with TRBD2. The germline V gene encodes CDR1 SGHTA and CDR2 FQGNSA. This CDR3 has 13 residues. V lost 5 bases and J lost 6; bases outside the gene matches: 5. In nucleotides, the CDR3 is TGTGCCAGCAGCCTTCGGGGAGGGGATACGCAGTATTTT. It specifies CASSLRGGDTQYF.